This T cell receptor (beta chain) derives from a study of T cells in Graves' hyperthyroidism and ophthalmopathy. There are a few counts of this clonotype. Researchers amplified the TCR beta CDR3 regions from RNA transcripts. Primed by the HTBI set, a first-round RT-PCR was run on the TCR CDR3. Each CDR3 protein gets one entry after TCRdb re-called the multiplex PCR reads with MiXCR. The repertoire holds 600,000 to 900,000 distinct CDR3 sequences, roughly 15% seen once, with under 10% in the top ten. Germline V lookup: CDR1 SQVTM, CDR2 ANQGSEA. The CDR3 runs to 13 residues. Trimming shortened V by 4 bases and J by 1 base, and 10 bases separated the two germline ends.

Sequencing input: blood. This chain uses TRBV29-1 with TRBJ2-5; D gene ambiguous. This sequence was found in a man between 18 and 35 years old with Graves' hyperthyroidism. The CDR3 DNA reads TGCAGCGTTGCCCTCGAGACCCAAGAGACCCAGTACTTC. This sequence encodes CSVALETQETQYF.